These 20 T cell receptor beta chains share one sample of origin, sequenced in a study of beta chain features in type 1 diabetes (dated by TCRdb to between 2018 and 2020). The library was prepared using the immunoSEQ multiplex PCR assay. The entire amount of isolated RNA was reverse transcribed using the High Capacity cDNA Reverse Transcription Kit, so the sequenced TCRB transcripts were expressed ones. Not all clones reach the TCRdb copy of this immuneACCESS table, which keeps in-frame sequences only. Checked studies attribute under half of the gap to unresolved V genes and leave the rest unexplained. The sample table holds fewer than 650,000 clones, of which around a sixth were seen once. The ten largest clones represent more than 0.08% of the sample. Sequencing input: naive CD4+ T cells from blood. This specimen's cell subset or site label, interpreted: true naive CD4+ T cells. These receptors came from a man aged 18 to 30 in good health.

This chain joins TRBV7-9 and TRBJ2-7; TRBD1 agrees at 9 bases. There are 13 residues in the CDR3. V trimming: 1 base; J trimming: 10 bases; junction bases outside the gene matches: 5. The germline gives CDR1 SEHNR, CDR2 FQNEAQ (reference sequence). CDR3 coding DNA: TGTGCCAGCAGCTTAGGCGGACAGGGGACACAGTACTTC. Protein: CASSLGGQGTQYF.

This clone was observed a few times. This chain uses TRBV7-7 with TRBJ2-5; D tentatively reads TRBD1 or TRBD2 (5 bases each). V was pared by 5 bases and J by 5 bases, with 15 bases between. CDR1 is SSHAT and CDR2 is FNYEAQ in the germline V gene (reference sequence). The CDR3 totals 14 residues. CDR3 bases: TGTGCCAGCAGCCGAGTTACGGGGACGGAGACCCAGTACTTC. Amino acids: CASSRVTGTETQYF. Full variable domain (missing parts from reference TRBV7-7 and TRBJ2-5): GAGVSQSPRYKVTKRGQDVTLRCDPISSHATLYWYQQALGQGPEFLTYFNYEAQPDKSGLPSDRFSAERPEGSISTLTIQRTEQRDSAMYRCASSRVTGTETQYFGPGTRLLVL.

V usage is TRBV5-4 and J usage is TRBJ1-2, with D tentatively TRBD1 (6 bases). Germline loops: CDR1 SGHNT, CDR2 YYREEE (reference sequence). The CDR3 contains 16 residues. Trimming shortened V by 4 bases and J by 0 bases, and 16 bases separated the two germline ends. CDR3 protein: CASSAGGQRTNYGYTF. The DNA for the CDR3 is TGTGCCAGCAGCGCCGGCGGACAGAGAACTAACTATGGCTACACCTTC.

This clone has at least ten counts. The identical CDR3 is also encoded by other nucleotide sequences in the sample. The CDR3 region is CASSGYGYTF. The CDR3 nucleotides read TGTGCCAGCAGCGGGTATGGCTACACCTTC. This chain connects TRBV21-1 to TRBJ1-2. TRBV21-1 is designated a pseudogene. The CDR3 extends over 10 amino acids.

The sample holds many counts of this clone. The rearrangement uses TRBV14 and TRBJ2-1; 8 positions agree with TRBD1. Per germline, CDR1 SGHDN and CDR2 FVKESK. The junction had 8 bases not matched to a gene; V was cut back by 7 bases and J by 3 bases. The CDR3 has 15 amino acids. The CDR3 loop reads CASNLPGQGYNEQFF. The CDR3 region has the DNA TGTGCCAGCAACCTGCCCGGACAGGGCTACAATGAGCAGTTCTTC.

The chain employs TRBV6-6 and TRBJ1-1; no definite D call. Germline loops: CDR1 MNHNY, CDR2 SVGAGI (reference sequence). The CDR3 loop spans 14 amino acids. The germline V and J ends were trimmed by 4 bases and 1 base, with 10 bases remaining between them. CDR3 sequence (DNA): TGTGCCAGCAGTTCGGCGATACGGAACACTGAAGCTTTCTTT. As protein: CASSSAIRNTEAFF.

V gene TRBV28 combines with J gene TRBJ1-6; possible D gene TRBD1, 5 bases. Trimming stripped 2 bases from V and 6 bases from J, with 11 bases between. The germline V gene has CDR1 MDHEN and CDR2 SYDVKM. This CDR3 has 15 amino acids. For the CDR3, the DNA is TGTGCCAGCAGTTTACGGGGGGGACGTAATTCACCCCTCCACTTT. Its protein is CASSLRGGRNSPLHF. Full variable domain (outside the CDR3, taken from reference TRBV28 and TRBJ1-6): DVKVTQSSRYLVKRTGEKVFLECVQDMDHENMFWYRQDPGLGLRLIYFSYDVKMKEKGDIPEGYSVSREKKERFSLILESASTNQTSMYLCASSLRGGRNSPLHFGNGTRLTVT.

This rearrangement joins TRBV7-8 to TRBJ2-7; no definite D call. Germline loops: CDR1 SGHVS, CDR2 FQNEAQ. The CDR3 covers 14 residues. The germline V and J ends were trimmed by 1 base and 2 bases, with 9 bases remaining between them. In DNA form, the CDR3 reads TGTGCCAGCAGCTTAGAGCTGGGCACCTACGAGCAGTACTTC. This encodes CASSLELGTYEQYF.

CDR3 nucleotide sequence: TGTGCCAGCAGCCAACTAGTTTACAATGAGCAGTTCTTC. As protein: CASSQLVYNEQFF. This chain connects TRBV7-2 to TRBJ2-1, with a tentative D call TRBD2 (5 bases). V dropped 5 bases and J dropped 4 bases, with 9 bases sitting between them. This CDR3 comprises 13 residues. Germline V gives CDR1 SGHTA, CDR2 FQGNSA.

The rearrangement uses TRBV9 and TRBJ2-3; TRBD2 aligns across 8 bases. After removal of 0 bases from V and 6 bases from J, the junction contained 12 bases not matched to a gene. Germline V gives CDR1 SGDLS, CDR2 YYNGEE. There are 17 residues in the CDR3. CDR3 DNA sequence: TGTGCCAGCAGCGTAGCTCTAGCGGGCCGGGGGAAGGATACGCAGTATTTT. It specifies CASSVALAGRGKDTQYF.

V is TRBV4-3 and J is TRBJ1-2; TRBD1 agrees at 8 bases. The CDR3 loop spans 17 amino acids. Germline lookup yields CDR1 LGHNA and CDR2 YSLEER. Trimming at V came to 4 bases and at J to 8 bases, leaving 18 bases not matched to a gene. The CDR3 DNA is TGCGCCAGCAGCCTAGTCGAGACAGGGGTTCGGGCTAGGGGCTACACCTTC. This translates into CASSLVETGVRARGYTF.

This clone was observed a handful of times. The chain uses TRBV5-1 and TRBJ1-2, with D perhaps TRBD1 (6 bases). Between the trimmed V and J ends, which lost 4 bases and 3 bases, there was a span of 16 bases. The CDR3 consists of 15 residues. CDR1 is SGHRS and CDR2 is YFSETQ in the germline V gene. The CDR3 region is CASSRIQGWDYGYTF. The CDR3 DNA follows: TGCGCCAGCAGCAGAATACAGGGTTGGGACTATGGCTACACCTTC. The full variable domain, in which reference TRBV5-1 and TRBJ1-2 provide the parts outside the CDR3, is KAGVTQTPRYLIKTRGQQVTLSCSPISGHRSVSWYQQTPGQGLQFLFEYFSETQRNKGNFPGRFSGRQFSNSRSEMNVSTLELGDSALYLCASSRIQGWDYGYTFGSGTRLTVV.

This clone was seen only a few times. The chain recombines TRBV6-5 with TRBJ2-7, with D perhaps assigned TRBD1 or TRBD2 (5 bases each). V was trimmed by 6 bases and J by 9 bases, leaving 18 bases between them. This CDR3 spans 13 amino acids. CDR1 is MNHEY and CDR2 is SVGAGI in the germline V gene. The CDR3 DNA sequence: TGTGCCAGCAGCCGGGACCCATATATCGGGCAGTACTTC. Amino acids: CASSRDPYIGQYF.

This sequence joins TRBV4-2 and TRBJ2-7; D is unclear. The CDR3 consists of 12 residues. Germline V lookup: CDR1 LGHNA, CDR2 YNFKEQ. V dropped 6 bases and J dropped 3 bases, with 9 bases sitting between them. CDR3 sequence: CASRGNSYEQYF. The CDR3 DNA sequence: TGTGCCAGCAGGGGAAACAGCTACGAGCAGTACTTC.

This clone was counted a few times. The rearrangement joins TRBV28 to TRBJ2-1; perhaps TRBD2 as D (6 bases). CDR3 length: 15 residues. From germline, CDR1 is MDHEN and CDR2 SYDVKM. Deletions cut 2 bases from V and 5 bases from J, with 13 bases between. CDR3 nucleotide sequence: TGTGCCAGCAGTTTAGTATCAGCGGGCGACAATGAGCAGTTCTTC. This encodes CASSLVSAGDNEQFF.

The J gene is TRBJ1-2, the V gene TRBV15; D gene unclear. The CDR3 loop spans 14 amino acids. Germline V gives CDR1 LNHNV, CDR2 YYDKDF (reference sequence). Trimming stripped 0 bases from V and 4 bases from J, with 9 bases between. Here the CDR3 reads CATSRDFQSYGYTF. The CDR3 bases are TGTGCCACCAGCAGAGATTTTCAGTCCTATGGCTACACCTTC.

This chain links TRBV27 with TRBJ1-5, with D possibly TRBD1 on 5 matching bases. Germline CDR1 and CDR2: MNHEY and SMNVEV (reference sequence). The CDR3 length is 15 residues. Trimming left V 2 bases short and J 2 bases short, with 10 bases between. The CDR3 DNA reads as TGTGCCAGCAGTTTAAGCAGGGTTGGCAATCAGCCCCAGCATTTT. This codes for CASSLSRVGNQPQHF.

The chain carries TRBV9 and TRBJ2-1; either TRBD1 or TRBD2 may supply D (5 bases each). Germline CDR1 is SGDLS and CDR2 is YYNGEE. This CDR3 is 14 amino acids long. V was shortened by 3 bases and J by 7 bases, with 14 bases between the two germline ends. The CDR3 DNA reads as TGTGCCAGCAGCGCCGGGACGGCCCATAATGAGCAGTTCTTC. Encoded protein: CASSAGTAHNEQFF.

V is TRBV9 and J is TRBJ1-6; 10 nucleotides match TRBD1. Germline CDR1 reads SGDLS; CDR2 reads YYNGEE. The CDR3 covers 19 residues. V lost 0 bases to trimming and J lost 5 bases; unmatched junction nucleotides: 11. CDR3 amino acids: CASSVASSLGQGNNSPLHF. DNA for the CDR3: TGTGCCAGCAGCGTAGCTTCTAGCTTGGGACAGGGGAATAATTCACCCCTCCACTTT.

The CDR3 DNA follows: TGTGCCAGCAGTGAACTAGCGGGGTCCCACAATGAGCAGTTCTTC. Translating gives CASSELAGSHNEQFF. This chain joins TRBV25-1 and TRBJ2-1, with 9 positions matching TRBD2. Trimming at V came to 2 bases and at J to 5 bases, leaving 4 bases not matched to a gene. Germline loops: CDR1 MGHDK, CDR2 SYGVNS. This CDR3 has 15 amino acids.